The next 27 T cell receptor beta chains were all read from a single sample in a study of T cell repertoires in cytomegalovirus infection. Their antigens are not known. A single record per CDR3 protein comes from TCRdb applying MiXCR to the reads. The sample lists 300,000 to 400,000 distinct CDR3 sequences; around 25% were seen once. Sequencing was performed on cultured PBMCs, taken from culture after CMV antigen stimulation. The receptors here all came from a human donor in good health (CMV status not recorded). Some clones in this sample may be carry-over from other donors' samples.

This clonotype came up a few times. V usage is TRBV5-4 and J usage is TRBJ2-5; unclear D gene. The V gene lost 2 bases and the J gene lost 0 bases, with 5 bases spanning the gap. Germline CDR1 and CDR2: SGHNT and YYREEE (reference sequence). This CDR3 is built from 13 residues. The CDR3, as DNA: TGTGCCAGCAGCTTCCCATACCAAGAGACCCAGTACTTC. Translated, it gives CASSFPYQETQYF.

The chain couples TRBV20-1 to TRBJ2-1; D is perhaps TRBD2 (5 bases). There are 16 residues in the CDR3. The germline gives CDR1 DFQATT, CDR2 SNEGSKA (reference sequence). Trimming took off 0 bases at V and 0 bases at J, with 12 bases between the two ends. The CDR3 coding sequence is TGCAGTGCTAGAGATCCGGGCGGGCACTCCTACAATGAGCAGTTCTTC. Encoded protein: CSARDPGGHSYNEQFF.

The chain couples TRBV6-2 or TRBV6-3 to TRBJ2-1; tentative D call: TRBD1 (6 bases). The CDR3 contains 12 residues. The V end was cut by 10 bases, the J end by 12 bases, with 19 bases between. Germline lookup yields CDR1 MNHEY and CDR2 SVGEGT. CDR3 region: CATYHREKGQFF. Written as DNA, the CDR3 is TGTGCCACCTATCACAGGGAAAAGGGGCAGTTCTTC.

This clonotype was seen more than once but under ten times. The V gene is TRBV10-2, the J gene TRBJ1-2; D is possibly TRBD1 (5 bases). This CDR3 has 12 residues. The germline V and J ends were trimmed by 8 bases and 4 bases, with 11 bases remaining between them. Germline assignment: CDR1 WSHSY and CDR2 SAAADI. CDR3 loop: CASRDGGYGYTF. CDR3 bases: TGCGCCAGCCGGGACGGAGGCTATGGCTACACCTTC.

A few counts support this clonotype. The chain combines TRBV6-2 or TRBV6-3 with TRBJ2-1, with D tentatively TRBD2 (6 bases). The V end lost 6 bases, the J end lost 7 bases, and 19 bases lay between the germline ends. The CDR3 runs 15 residues. CDR1 is MNHEY and CDR2 is SVGEGT in the germline V gene. CDR3 nucleotide sequence: TGTGCCAGCAGCTGGGAACCGGGACTGCGGAATGAGCAGTTCTTC. Residues: CASSWEPGLRNEQFF.

This clonotype was detected ten times or more. The rearrangement joins TRBV6-2 or TRBV6-3 to TRBJ2-1, with TRBD2 matching over 8 bases. The V and J ends lost 6 bases and 6 bases, in that order; junction bases with no gene match: 10. The length of the CDR3 is 15 residues. Germline loops: CDR1 MNHEY, CDR2 SVGEGT. CDR3 DNA: TGTGCCAGCAGATCCGGGAGGGCCTCAGCCAATGAGCAGTTCTTC. It specifies CASRSGRASANEQFF.

In its sample, this clonotype was seen many times. The CDR3 region is CASRDDRGSTEAFF. The CDR3 nucleotides are TGTGCCAGCAGGGATGACAGGGGATCCACTGAAGCTTTCTTT. V and J are TRBV7-8 and TRBJ1-1; 8 positions agree with TRBD1. With V trimmed by 6 bases and J by 4 bases, 7 bases remained unmatched. Germline assignment: CDR1 SGHVS and CDR2 FQNEAQ. The CDR3 consists of 14 residues.

This clonotype was observed a few times. The chain links TRBV6-1 to TRBJ1-3; D perhaps matches TRBD1 (6 bases). Trimming left V 6 bases short and J 2 bases short, with 17 bases between. The CDR3 covers 16 residues. Germline loops: CDR1 MNHNS, CDR2 SASEGT. CDR3 region: CASRGTNREAGNTIYF. Here the CDR3 DNA reads TGTGCCAGCAGAGGCACGAACAGGGAGGCTGGAAACACCATATATTTT.

CDR3 coding DNA: TGTGCCAGCAGCTTAGGAGCAGGTTCACCAAATCAGCCCCAGCATTTT. This translates into CASSLGAGSPNQPQHF. The chain carries TRBV7-4 and TRBJ1-5, with unresolved D. The CDR3 spans 16 residues. V lost 1 base and J 4 bases, leaving 14 bases between the germline ends. The V gene's germline CDR1 is SGHVT and CDR2 SQSDAQ.

This chain links TRBV7-2 with TRBJ2-2; D might be TRBD1 (6 bases). The germline gives CDR1 SGHTA, CDR2 FQGNSA. Trimming cost V 3 bases and J 6 bases, with 11 bases left between them. This CDR3 contains 14 residues. In DNA form, the CDR3 reads TGTGCCAGCAGCTTTAGGCAGGGGTCCGGGGAGCTGTTTTTT. Amino acids: CASSFRQGSGELFF.

Only a few counts were recorded for this clonotype. The CDR3 coding sequence is TGTGCCAGCAGTCCGTGGGACGCCTACAATGAGCAGTTCTTC. This translates into CASSPWDAYNEQFF. The chain joins TRBV27 to TRBJ2-1, with D perhaps matching TRBD1 or TRBD2 (5 bases each). The germline V gene encodes CDR1 MNHEY and CDR2 SMNVEV (reference sequence). The V and J ends lost 5 bases and 2 bases respectively, with 10 bases between them. CDR3 size: 14 residues.

The chain couples TRBV5-1 to TRBJ1-5; D call uncertain. Per the germline V gene, CDR1 is SGHRS and CDR2 is YFSETQ. The CDR3 spans 13 residues. With 0 bases removed from V and 4 bases from J, the gap between germline ends came to 5 bases. The CDR3, as DNA: TGCGCCAGCAGCTTGGGGGAGAATCAGCCCCAGCATTTT. This codes for CASSLGENQPQHF.

A few counts support this clonotype. The V and J genes are TRBV19 and TRBJ1-2; 9 nucleotides agree with TRBD1. After removal of 4 bases from V and 8 bases from J, the junction contained 8 bases not matched to a gene. Germline values: CDR1 LNHDA, CDR2 SQIVND (reference sequence). There are 14 residues in the CDR3. The CDR3 DNA reads TGTGCCAGTAGTAAGACCGGACAGGGGAACGGCTACACCTTC. It specifies CASSKTGQGNGYTF.

Many counts were recorded for this clonotype. The genes are TRBV13 and TRBJ2-1; D could derive from TRBD1 or TRBD2 (6 bases each). This CDR3 is 15 amino acids long. Germline assignment: CDR1 PRHDT and CDR2 FYEKMQ (reference sequence). Trimming took 5 bases from V and 3 from J, leaving 14 bases between them. This CDR3 is CASSLSGGGYNEQFF. CDR3 nucleotides: TGTGCCAGCAGCCTTAGCGGAGGGGGCTACAATGAGCAGTTCTTC.

The chain couples TRBV6-1 to TRBJ1-2; 10 bases map to TRBD1. CDR1 and CDR2 from the germline V gene are MNHNS and SASEGT. The CDR3 length is 17 residues. V gave up 5 bases and J gave up 8 bases; unmatched junction bases: 17. The CDR3 protein is CASSYRQRDRGLSGYTF. The CDR3 DNA follows: TGTGCCAGCAGTTACCGACAACGGGACAGGGGACTTAGCGGCTACACCTTC.

The genes are TRBV25-1 and TRBJ2-3; D might be TRBD2 (6 bases). Trimming removed 7 bases at V and 5 bases at J, with 19 bases between. Per germline, CDR1 MGHDK and CDR2 SYGVNS. CDR3 size: 15 residues. CDR3 bases: TGTGCCAGCACCAGCACCGGGACTGACATAGATACGCAGTATTTT. As protein: CASTSTGTDIDTQYF.

There are many counts of this clonotype. The gene calls are TRBV7-2 and TRBJ2-3; tentative D call: TRBD2 (5 bases). V lost 5 bases and J 5 bases, leaving 11 bases between the germline ends. The CDR3 runs to 13 residues. Germline CDR1 reads SGHTA; CDR2 reads FQGNSA. The CDR3 nucleotides read TGTGCCAGCAGCGTCCGGAGGCAAGATACGCAGTATTTT. Its protein is CASSVRRQDTQYF. The full variable domain, with the rest looked up from reference TRBV7-2 and TRBJ2-3, is GAGVSQSPSNKVTEKGKDVELRCDPISGHTALYWYRQSLGQGLEFLIYFQGNSAPDKSGLPSDRFSAERTGGSVSTLTIQRTQQEDSAVYLCASSVRRQDTQYFGPGTRLTVL.

This clonotype appeared a few times. The chain carries TRBV7-9 and TRBJ2-7; the D gene is possibly TRBD1 (7 bases). The CDR3 is 16 amino acids. CDR1 is SEHNR, CDR2 FQNEAQ, per germline (reference sequence). V was pared by 2 bases and J by 3 bases, with 17 bases between. CDR3 in DNA: TGTGCCAGCAGCTTATGGGGCGGGACAGTGTACTACGAGCAGTACTTC. Its protein product is CASSLWGGTVYYEQYF.

This clonotype was seen more than once but under ten times. The gene calls are TRBV7-9 and TRBJ2-5, with 9 bases fitting TRBD1. V lost 5 bases to trimming and J lost 0 bases; unmatched junction nucleotides: 4. In germline, CDR1 is SEHNR, CDR2 FQNEAQ (reference sequence). This CDR3 is built from 15 residues. CDR3 residues: CASSGDRAYQETQYF. The CDR3 nucleotides read TGTGCCAGCAGCGGGGACAGGGCGTACCAAGAGACCCAGTACTTC.

Note on this clonotype: Given a much more abundant clone one base away, this may be a read error. V and J are TRBV7-2 and TRBJ2-1; D assignment may be TRBD1 or TRBD2 (6 bases each). Germline assignment: CDR1 SGHTA and CDR2 FQGNSA. CDR3 length: 15 residues. The CDR3 is CASSLVGGPYKEQFF. As DNA, the CDR3 is TGTGCCAGCAGCTTAGTAGGGGGGCCCTACAAAGAGCAGTTCTTC.

The chain uses TRBV2 and TRBJ2-5, with 8 bases aligning to TRBD2. Germline V lookup: CDR1 SNHLY, CDR2 FYNNEI. V was pared by 7 bases and J by 4 bases, with 5 bases of the junction left unmatched. The CDR3 sequence is 13 residues long. CDR3 coding DNA: TGTGCCAGCACCGGGGGGGTACGAGAGACCCAGTACTTC. The encoded protein is CASTGGVRETQYF.

The table lists this clonotype with a few counts. J is TRBJ1-4 and V is TRBV9; D is uncertain. This CDR3 comprises 13 residues. V was pared by 4 bases and J by 8 bases, with 12 bases between. Germline CDR1 reads SGDLS; CDR2 reads YYNGEE. For the CDR3, the DNA is TGTGCCAGCAGCCCCCGATTTGGCGAAAAACTGTTTTTT. It codes for CASSPRFGEKLFF.

This clonotype has ten or more counts. This chain links TRBV5-6 with TRBJ1-3; weak D call: TRBD1 (5 bases). With 1 base removed from V and 4 bases from J, the gap between germline ends came to 9 bases. Germline CDR1 SGHDT, CDR2 YYEEEE. The CDR3 length is 14 residues. The DNA for the CDR3 is TGTGCCAGCAGCTTGTTGGGGCCCGGAAACACCATATATTTT. Its translation is CASSLLGPGNTIYF.

This clonotype has just a few counts. V usage is TRBV28 and J usage is TRBJ2-7; D perhaps matches TRBD2 (6 bases). V gave up 3 bases and J gave up 0 bases, with 21 bases separating them. From germline, CDR1 is MDHEN and CDR2 SYDVKM. The CDR3 has 18 amino acids. CDR3 sequence: CASSFVFKRGITSYEQYF. CDR3 bases: TGTGCCAGCAGTTTTGTTTTTAAACGGGGGATTACCTCCTACGAGCAGTACTTC.

V gene TRBV20-1 combines with J gene TRBJ1-5; D gene ambiguous. Germline CDR1 reads DFQATT; CDR2 reads SNEGSKA (reference sequence). This CDR3 spans 14 amino acids. V was cut by 7 bases and J by 6 bases, with 19 bases left in between. The CDR3, as DNA: TGCAGTGTGGTAAGGACTCTCCCCGGTCAGCCCCAGCATTTT. As protein: CSVVRTLPGQPQHF.

The chain employs TRBV12-3 or TRBV12-4 and TRBJ2-3; 12 nucleotides line up with TRBD2. The CDR3 is 15 residues long. V was clipped by 6 bases and J by 5 bases; unmatched bases: 6. CDR3 sequence reads: CASRSTSGSQDTQYF. CDR3 nucleotide sequence: TGTGCCAGCAGATCGACTAGCGGGAGTCAAGATACGCAGTATTTT.

Turning to this clonotype: This sequence may be a read error, since a much larger clone differs from it by one base. The chain couples TRBV11-2 to TRBJ2-7, with D tentatively TRBD2 (6 bases). The length of the CDR3 is 13 residues. CDR1 and CDR2 (germline): SGHAT, FQNNGV. Trimming removed 6 bases at V and 3 bases at J, with 12 bases between. DNA for the CDR3: TGTGCCAGCAGACCGGGACTCCACTACGAGCAGTACTTC. This sequence encodes CASRPGLHYEQYF.